Sequencing of this TCR beta chain was carried out in a study of technical replicates of blood from a handful of donors. Libraries were prepared by immunoSEQ multiplex PCR; TCRdb keeps only in-frame clonotypes and omits some of them. This table holds roughly 82,000 clones, nearly 96% found once. The CDR3 consists of 10 residues. The germline V gene has CDR1 MDHEN and CDR2 SYDVKM. V lost 8 bases and J 8 bases, leaving 6 bases between the germline ends. Sequenced material: T cells isolated from PBMCs. This receptor was identified in a human donor in good health. The chain links TRBV28 to TRBJ2-2; D is undetermined. Here the CDR3 DNA reads TGTGCCAGCGGTTCGGGGGAGCTGTTTTTT. It specifies CASGSGELFF.